The rows below give T cell receptor beta chains drawn from one sample of a study of siplizumab effects on memory and regulatory T cells. Profiled with immunoSEQ multiplex PCR; TCRdb holds only in-frame clones, not every one. The sample has some 120,000 clones, 90% to 95% seen once. Specimen: non-Treg CD4+ T cells sorted from blood. These receptors originate from a human donor in good health. CDR3s leave out the opening cysteine and the closing phenylalanine or tryptophan. The order of the fields is J gene, D gene, V gene, clone size, CDR3 protein. D genes are given only for firm matches. Expanded clones are given a class, and other clones once, few, many or no size at all.

TRBJ1-3,.,TRBV5-1,.,ASSLGSGPGNTIY
TRBJ2-1,TRBD2,TRBV18,.,ASSPGLAGAYNEQF
TRBJ2-4,.,TRBV21-1,.,ASSKVDPDKERGNIQY
TRBJ1-3,.,TRBV7-6,.,ASSLGQGFGNTIY
TRBJ1-4,.,TRBV4-3,.,ASSQEAIGQGAEKLF
TRBJ2-1,TRBD1,TRBV7-9,.,ASSLGDRAYNEQF
TRBJ2-3,TRBD2,TRBV5-1,once,ASSALSGDTDTQY
TRBJ1-5,.,TRBV7-8,.,ASTLMPDQPQH
TRBJ2-6,.,TRBV5-1,.,ASSPSGIPEGLYSGANVLT
TRBJ2-5,TRBD1,TRBV27,.,ASRSRTGMETQY
TRBJ1-1,TRBD1,TRBV5-6,.,ASSLGDRGGTEAF
TRBJ1-1,.,TRBV25-1,.,ASSEFRDGPEAF
TRBJ2-5,TRBD1,TRBV6-6,.,ASSYSRDRGVTQY
TRBJ2-3,TRBD2,TRBV10-1,.,ATNSGGGDTQY
TRBJ2-5,TRBD2,TRBV4-1,once,ASSHGLAGQETQY
TRBJ1-3,.,TRBV5-6,.,ASRGFGGLKGNTIY
TRBJ2-7,.,TRBV28,.,ASKIQGTDEQY
TRBJ2-7,.,TRBV5-5,.,ASSFEGTVYEQY
TRBJ1-2,TRBD1,TRBV6-6,.,ASSYTDRVDGYT
TRBJ2-2,.,TRBV7-2,.,ASSLFRSQTTGELF
TRBJ2-1,.,TRBV4-1,.,ASSRWGAEVEQF
TRBJ1-4,.,TRBV5-1,.,ASRGNTGLNEKLF
TRBJ2-2,TRBD1,TRBV4-2,.,ASSQGQGWTGELF
TRBJ2-1,TRBD2,TRBV7-3,.,ASSFERGEYNEQF
TRBJ1-2,.,TRBV5-1,.,ASSLNQGHGYT
TRBJ2-5,.,TRBV5-6,.,ASSPRPQETQY
TRBJ2-5,.,TRBV27,.,ASSGDTRGGTQY
TRBJ2-1,TRBD2,TRBV25-1,.,ANPPGGGSYNEQF
TRBJ2-3,TRBD2,TRBV11-2,.,ASSSGLAFTDTQY
TRBJ2-4,.,TRBV11-3,.,ASSLERFLAKNIQY
TRBJ1-2,.,TRBV6-6,few,ASSFTDRRYGYT
TRBJ1-2,TRBD1,TRBV28,.,ATSPGQGALGYT
TRBJ1-1,TRBD1,TRBV19,.,ASSSTDRGHTEAF
TRBJ2-2,.,TRBV2,.,ASMREANTGELF
TRBJ1-1,TRBD1,TRBV28,.,ASSSPRDRARWTEAF
TRBJ2-7,TRBD2,TRBV4-1,.,ASSQDLVLAGVLEQY
TRBJ1-4,TRBD1,TRBV7-9,.,ASSLGDRGEKLF
TRBJ2-3,.,TRBV7-2,.,ASIRAGGLSTDTQY
TRBJ2-7,.,TRBV11-3,.,ATALGGAGEQY
TRBJ1-2,.,TRBV10-3,.,AISGLPGIYGYT
TRBJ1-4,TRBD1,TRBV6-6,.,ASRGGQSNEKLF
TRBJ1-3,.,TRBV7-2,.,ASSLPEISGNTIY
TRBJ2-3,TRBD2,TRBV18,.,ASSPGLAGGSDTQY
TRBJ2-7,TRBD1,TRBV7-2,.,ASSSDRAYGQY
TRBJ1-5,.,TRBV18,.,ASSPAGAGNQPQH
TRBJ2-1,TRBD1,TRBV14,few,ASSPLVTGVDNEQF
TRBJ1-6,TRBD1,TRBV19,.,ASRGGQGRNSPLH
TRBJ2-3,.,TRBV6-5,.,ASSYNLPVDTQY
TRBJ2-5,TRBD2,TRBV9,.,ASSAGTSGETQY
TRBJ1-2,TRBD1,TRBV7-2,.,ASSLGPQGARGYT
TRBJ1-1,TRBD1,TRBV19,.,ASSPFGRGQVTEAF
TRBJ1-1,.,TRBV30,.,AWSTDRFGAF
TRBJ1-5,TRBD1,TRBV5-1,.,ASAPGQGGQPQH
TRBJ2-3,TRBD2,TRBV30,.,AWSSLAGVTDTQY
TRBJ1-2,.,TRBV5-4,once,ASSSQRRADYGYT